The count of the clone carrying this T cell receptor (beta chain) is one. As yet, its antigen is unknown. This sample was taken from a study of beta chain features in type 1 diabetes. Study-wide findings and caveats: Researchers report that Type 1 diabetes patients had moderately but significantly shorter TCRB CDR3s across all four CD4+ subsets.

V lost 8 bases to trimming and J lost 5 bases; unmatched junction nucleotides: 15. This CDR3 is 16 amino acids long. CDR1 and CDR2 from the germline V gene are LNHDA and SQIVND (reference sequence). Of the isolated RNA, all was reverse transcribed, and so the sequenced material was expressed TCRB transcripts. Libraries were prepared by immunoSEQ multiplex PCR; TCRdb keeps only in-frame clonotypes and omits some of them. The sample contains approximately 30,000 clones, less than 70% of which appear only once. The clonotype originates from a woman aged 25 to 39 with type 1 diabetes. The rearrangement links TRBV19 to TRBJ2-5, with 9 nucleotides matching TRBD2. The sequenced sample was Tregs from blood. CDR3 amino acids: CASQLSGTSFWETQYF. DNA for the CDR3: TGTGCCAGTCAATTATCCGGGACTAGCTTTTGGGAGACCCAGTACTTC. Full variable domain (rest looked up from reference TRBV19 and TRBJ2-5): DGGITQSPKYLFRKEGQNVTLSCEQNLNHDAMYWYRQDPGQGLRLIYYSQIVNDFQKGDIAEGYSVSREKKESFPLTVTSAQKNPTAFYLCASQLSGTSFWETQYFGPGTRLLVL.